A single sample is the source of the 12 T cell receptor beta chains below, sequenced in a study of molecular identifiers for immune sequencing clone quantification. Each CDR3 protein is one row after TCRdb ran MiXCR on the PCR reads. The table has around 480,000 distinct CDR3 sequences, roughly 23% seen once. Material for sequencing was naive CD8+ T cells from blood, with Jurkat cell RNA spiked in. Documented subset: FACS-sorted CD8+CD4-CCR7+CD45RA+ naive T cells. Receptors originate from a human donor in good health. Some libraries in this study had Jurkat cell RNA spiked in.

The chain is built from TRBV7-9 and TRBJ2-7; no firm D call. Trimming left V 4 bases short and J 3 bases short, with 13 bases between. This CDR3 region has 14 residues. In germline, CDR1 is SEHNR, CDR2 FQNEAQ (reference sequence). CDR3 sequence reads: CASSSVSPSYEQYF. The CDR3 nucleotides read TGTGCCAGCAGCTCAGTATCTCCTAGCTACGAGCAGTACTTC.

The chain couples TRBV6-5 to TRBJ1-2, with D unresolved. In germline, CDR1 is MNHEY, CDR2 SVGAGI. Trimming cost V 0 bases and J 3 bases, with 8 bases left between them. CDR3 size: 14 residues. The CDR3 spells CASSYSEVYYGYTF. The CDR3 DNA reads TGTGCCAGCAGTTACTCAGAGGTTTACTATGGCTACACCTTC.

This clonotype was observed many times. The V gene is TRBV7-2, the J gene TRBJ2-7; D might be TRBD1 or TRBD2, each matching 5 bases. Deletions cut 0 bases from V and 0 bases from J, with 6 bases between. Germline V gives CDR1 SGHTA, CDR2 FQGNSA. This CDR3 has 14 residues. The CDR3 coding sequence is TGTGCCAGCAGCTTAGCGGGACGCTCCTACGAGCAGTACTTC. Residues: CASSLAGRSYEQYF.

About this clonotype: This may arise from a read error, as a much more abundant clone is one base away. The chain is built from TRBV12-3 or TRBV12-4 and TRBJ1-1; D is unclear. Trimming took off 8 bases at V and 7 bases at J, with 14 bases between the two ends. The CDR3 contains 12 residues. CDR3 loop: CASGLGYDEAFF. The CDR3, as DNA: TGTGCCAGCGGTCTCGGGTACGATGAAGCTTTCTTT.

This clonotype appeared many times. The chain links TRBV6-2 or TRBV6-3 to TRBJ2-5; weak D call: TRBD1 (6 bases). Between the trimmed V and J ends, which lost 0 bases and 5 bases, there was a span of 10 bases. This CDR3 spans 14 amino acids. Germline loops: CDR1 MNHEY, CDR2 SVGEGT. CDR3 amino acids: CASSYSTGRETQYF. The CDR3, as DNA: TGTGCCAGCAGTTACTCGACAGGACGCGAGACCCAGTACTTC.

The chain employs TRBV27 and TRBJ2-7; D not resolved. The CDR3 loop spans 15 amino acids. Trimming took 0 bases from V and 3 from J, leaving 12 bases between them. CDR1 is MNHEY, CDR2 SMNVEV, per germline (reference sequence). CDR3 coding DNA: TGTGCCAGCAGTTTATCGGTCCAGGCCTACTACGAGCAGTACTTC. Translated: CASSLSVQAYYEQYF.

This clonotype was counted many times. This rearrangement joins TRBV4-1 to TRBJ2-7, with unresolved D. This CDR3 is built from 15 residues. V was pared by 6 bases and J by 2 bases, with 17 bases between. The germline gives CDR1 MGHRA, CDR2 YSYEKL. The CDR3 sequence is CASSREPPPAYEQYF. In DNA form, the CDR3 reads TGCGCCAGCAGTCGAGAACCCCCCCCCGCCTACGAGCAGTACTTC.

In its sample, this clonotype was seen a few times. The gene calls are TRBV19 and TRBJ2-7; 10 positions agree with TRBD2. This CDR3 has 14 residues. Trimming removed 5 bases from V and 5 bases from J; junction bases left unmatched: 6. Germline loops: CDR1 LNHDA, CDR2 SQIVND (reference sequence). The DNA for the CDR3 is TGTGCCAGTAGTCCTAGCGGGAGACTGCACGAGCAGTACTTC. It encodes CASSPSGRLHEQYF.

This chain uses TRBV11-3 with TRBJ2-1, with TRBD1 identical over 7 bases. Losses at the gene ends were 4 bases for V and 5 bases for J; bases not matched to a gene: 5. Germline V gene data show CDR1 as SGHNT and CDR2 as YENEEA. CDR3 length equals 14 residues. CDR3 DNA: TGTGCCAGCAGCTCTGACGGGACAGACAATGAGCAGTTCTTC. Its translation: CASSSDGTDNEQFF. Full variable domain (rest looked up from reference TRBV11-3 and TRBJ2-1): EAGVVQSPRYKIIEKKQPVAFWCNPISGHNTLYWYLQNLGQGPELLIRYENEEAVDDSQLPKDRFSAERLKGVDSTLKIQPAELGDSAVYLCASSSDGTDNEQFFGPGTRLTVL.

This clonotype was picked up many times. J is TRBJ2-5 and V is TRBV5-1; possibly TRBD1 or TRBD2 for D (6 bases each). The V end lost 3 bases, the J end lost 4 bases, and 13 bases lay between the germline ends. This CDR3 has 14 residues. Germline V gene sequence: CDR1 SGHRS, CDR2 YFSETQ. The CDR3 region is CASSSLTGAETQYF. The CDR3 nucleotides are TGCGCCAGCAGCTCGTTGACGGGGGCAGAGACCCAGTACTTC.

Regarding this clonotype: An end of the junction does not agree with germline; a read error may underlie this. V gene TRBV7-9 combines with J gene TRBJ2-7, with D possibly matching TRBD2 (5 bases). Germline-derived CDR1 and CDR2 are SEHNR and FQNEAQ (reference sequence). The CDR3 runs to 13 residues. CDR3 residues: CASSVARGYEQYF. As DNA, the CDR3 is TGTGCCAGCAGCGTAGCTCGGGGTTACGAGCAGTACTTC. The whole variable domain, filled in from reference TRBV7-9 and TRBJ2-7, reads DTGVSQNPRHKITKRGQNVTFRCDPISEHNRLYWYRQTLGQGPEFLTYFQNEAQLEKSRLLSDRFSAERPKGSFSTLEIQRTEQGDSAMYLCASSVARGYEQYFGPGTRLTVT.

Remarks on this clonotype: Since a much larger clone is just one base distant, this may be a read error. The J gene is TRBJ1-1, the V gene TRBV28, with a tentative D call TRBD1 (5 bases). The CDR3 loop spans 14 amino acids. Germline V gene lookup returns CDR1 MDHEN and CDR2 SYDVKM. The CDR3 sequence is CASGLRGRVTEAFF. CDR3 in DNA: TGTGCCAGCGGTTTACGGGGCAGGGTCACTGAAGCTTTCTTT.